The 17 T cell receptor beta chains below were found in one sample sequenced in a study of blood T cell repertoires in COVID-19 (dated by TCRdb to 2018 to 2021). The library was made by the immunoSEQ multiplex PCR assay. Drawn from immuneACCESS, this table holds only the in-frame rearrangements with V and J called that TCRdb kept. Clones are partly lost; checked studies trace under half to an unresolved V gene and leave the rest unexplained. Here the sample has more than 300,000 clones; more than 70% occur a single time. In total, the top ten clones hold about 10% of the sample. Sequenced sample: peripheral blood. Receptors originate from a young woman with COVID-19, enrolled during active disease.

A remark on this clone: Sequence at one end of the junction differs from germline and may be a read error. The rearrangement links TRBV19 to TRBJ1-6; 8 bases are shared with TRBD1. This CDR3 has 13 residues. Looked up from germline, CDR1 is LNHDA and CDR2 is SQIVND (reference sequence). The CDR3, as DNA: TGTGCCAGTAGTATGGACAGGGATTCACTCCTCCACTTT. Translated, it gives CASSMDRDSLLHF. Complete variable domain (other parts from reference TRBV19 and TRBJ1-6): DGGITQSPKYLFRKEGQNVTLSCEQNLNHDAMYWYRQDPGQGLRLIYYSQIVNDFQKGDIAEGYSVSREKKESFPLTVTSAQKNPTAFYLCASSMDRDSLLHFGNGTRLTVT.

This chain links TRBV28 with TRBJ2-7; TRBD2 is a possible D gene (5 bases). Germline assignment: CDR1 MDHEN and CDR2 SYDVKM. The CDR3 length is 13 residues. V lost 3 bases to trimming and J lost 5 bases, with 11 bases between them. This CDR3 is CASSLDLNHEQYF. The DNA for the CDR3 is TGTGCCAGCAGTTTGGACTTGAACCACGAGCAGTACTTC.

This rearrangement joins TRBV5-4 to TRBJ2-5, with 8 bases matching TRBD1. The CDR3 has 15 amino acids. CDR1 is SGHNT, CDR2 YYREEE, per germline (reference sequence). V shed 2 bases, J shed 4 bases, and the junction held 7 bases outside the gene matches. CDR3 coding DNA: TGTGCCAGCAGCTTACAGACAGGGGTGGGAGAGACCCAGTACTTC. Amino acid sequence: CASSLQTGVGETQYF.

V usage is TRBV28 and J usage is TRBJ2-1, with unresolved D. CDR1 is MDHEN, CDR2 SYDVKM, per germline. The CDR3 totals 11 residues. V dropped 7 bases and J dropped 3 bases, with 4 bases sitting between them. Here the CDR3 reads CASNSYNEQFF. The CDR3 region has the DNA TGTGCCAGCAACAGCTACAATGAGCAGTTCTTC. Variable domain in full (rest from reference TRBV28 and TRBJ2-1): DVKVTQSSRYLVKRTGEKVFLECVQDMDHENMFWYRQDPGLGLRLIYFSYDVKMKEKGDIPEGYSVSREKKERFSLILESASTNQTSMYLCASNSYNEQFFGPGTRLTVL.

V and J are TRBV4-2 and TRBJ1-2; possibly TRBD1 for D (5 bases). The CDR3 is 16 residues long. Germline CDR1 is LGHNA and CDR2 is YNFKEQ. V lost 4 bases and J lost 3, with 18 bases in between. The CDR3 coding sequence is TGTGCCAGCAGCCCCGGGGGGGGAACAGATGACTATGGCTACACCTTC. Protein sequence: CASSPGGGTDDYGYTF.

The rearrangement joins TRBV6-1 to TRBJ1-1; tentatively, D is TRBD1 (5 bases). V was trimmed by 3 bases and J by 3 bases, leaving 17 bases between them. Germline V gene data show CDR1 as MNHNS and CDR2 as SASEGT. CDR3 length equals 16 residues. In nucleotides, the CDR3 is TGTGCCAGCAGTGATCAGGGATGGGGAAGGGACACTGAAGCTTTCTTT. It translates to CASSDQGWGRDTEAFF.

As DNA, the CDR3 is TGTGCCAGCAGCAATACTAGCGCGCACACCGGGGAGCTGTTTTTT. This translates into CASSNTSAHTGELFF. The rearrangement joins TRBV7-9 to TRBJ2-2; 7 nucleotides match TRBD2. Germline CDR1 SEHNR, CDR2 FQNEAQ (reference sequence). V was clipped by 5 bases and J by 3 bases; unmatched bases: 6. The CDR3 length is 15 residues.

This chain connects TRBV27 to TRBJ2-1; 9 bases align to TRBD1. Looked up from germline, CDR1 is MNHEY and CDR2 is SMNVEV (reference sequence). V lost 5 bases and J lost 2; bases outside the gene matches: 13. This CDR3 spans 18 amino acids. The chain's CDR3 is CASSPTAGTGRTYNEQFF. The CDR3 DNA sequence: TGTGCCAGCAGTCCTACGGCGGGGACAGGGAGAACCTACAATGAGCAGTTCTTC.

This sequence joins TRBV9 and TRBJ2-7, with a tentative D call TRBD1 (5 bases). CDR1 and CDR2 from the germline V gene are SGDLS and YYNGEE. The CDR3 length is 14 residues. Trimming removed 2 bases from V and 6 bases from J, with 15 bases in between. CDR3 DNA: TGTGCCAGCAGCGTTGGGGCCCCTCCTTTCGAGCAGTACTTC. Its translation is CASSVGAPPFEQYF.

This chain joins TRBV7-9 and TRBJ2-7, with D perhaps TRBD1 (6 bases). Between the trimmed V and J ends, which lost 6 bases and 3 bases, there was a span of 18 bases. CDR1 is SEHNR and CDR2 is FQNEAQ in the germline V gene (reference sequence). The CDR3 is made up of 15 amino acids. The CDR3 is CASSSSSDRSYEQYF. CDR3 DNA: TGTGCCAGCAGTTCCTCGTCGGACAGAAGCTACGAGCAGTACTTC. Full variable domain (rest looked up from reference TRBV7-9 and TRBJ2-7): DTGVSQNPRHKITKRGQNVTFRCDPISEHNRLYWYRQTLGQGPEFLTYFQNEAQLEKSRLLSDRFSAERPKGSFSTLEIQRTEQGDSAMYLCASSSSSDRSYEQYFGPGTRLTVT.

This clone was detected only once. Other DNA sequences of this sample code for an identical CDR3. The chain recombines TRBV12-3 or TRBV12-4 with TRBJ1-5, with D possibly TRBD1 on 5 matching bases. Trimming pared 5 bases from V and 4 bases from J, leaving 9 bases between. This CDR3 has 13 residues. The DNA for the CDR3 is TGTGCCAGCAGTGGGGGGGGGAATCAGCCCCAGCATTTT. This gives the protein CASSGGGNQPQHF.

The chain has TRBV9 and TRBJ2-2, with 8 bases lining up with TRBD2. V was pared by 0 bases and J by 5 bases, with 6 bases of the junction left unmatched. The CDR3 length is 16 residues. CDR1 SGDLS and CDR2 YYNGEE come from the germline V gene. Written as DNA, the CDR3 is TGTGCCAGCAGCGTAGAAGATCTAGCGGGTACCGGGGAGCTGTTTTTT. It is translated as CASSVEDLAGTGELFF.

The chain uses TRBV5-5 and TRBJ2-7; D possibly corresponds to TRBD1 (7 bases). CDR3 size: 14 residues. The V end lost 3 bases, the J end lost 6 bases, and 16 bases lay between the germline ends. Germline V lookup: CDR1 SGHKS, CDR2 YYEKEE (reference sequence). The CDR3 DNA follows: TGTGCCAGCAGCTCCCAGGGGGGAGGTTCCGAGCAGTACTTC. It specifies CASSSQGGGSEQYF.

This chain joins TRBV6-2 or TRBV6-3 and TRBJ1-1, with D maybe TRBD1 (5 bases). Trimming left V 1 base short and J 0 bases short, with 9 bases between. This CDR3 has 15 residues. CDR1 and CDR2 (germline): MNHEY, SVGEGT. The CDR3 loop is CASSYWVQVNTEAFF. DNA for the CDR3: TGTGCCAGCAGTTACTGGGTACAGGTGAACACTGAAGCTTTCTTT.

The V and J genes are TRBV11-2 and TRBJ2-7, with 9 bases lining up with TRBD1. V lost 5 bases, J lost 1 base, and 3 bases stayed unmatched. Looked up from germline, CDR1 is SGHAT and CDR2 is FQNNGV. CDR3 length: 14 amino acids. The CDR3: CASSTTGGSYEQYF. The CDR3 DNA reads TGTGCCAGCAGCACGACAGGGGGATCCTACGAGCAGTACTTC.

The rearrangement uses TRBV21-1 and TRBJ2-2; the DNA was not compared with TRBD2, the D call given in the table. TRBV21-1 is assigned pseudogene status. This CDR3 spans 21 amino acids. The CDR3 is CASSPVRRAGALFTNTGELFF. CDR3 nucleotides: TGTGCCAGCAGCCCCGTGAGGAGAGCGGGAGCCCTTTTCACGAACACCGGGGAGCTGTTTTTT.

The chain couples TRBV10-3 to TRBJ2-7; 13 bases map to TRBD2. CDR1 and CDR2 from the germline V gene are ENHRY and SYGVKD. This CDR3 region has 15 residues. The trim removed 5 bases at V and 1 base at J, leaving 2 bases unmatched. CDR3 loop: CAISPLAGGSYEQYF. The CDR3 DNA sequence: TGTGCCATCAGTCCACTAGCGGGAGGGTCCTACGAGCAGTACTTC.